These T cell receptor beta chains were read from a single sample in a study of beta chain features in type 1 diabetes. The method was immunoSEQ multiplex PCR; TCRdb's version includes in-frame clones alone and lacks a portion of them. This table has a few hundred thousand clones, 30% appearing once. The sample taken for sequencing was naive CD4+ T cells from blood. The origin of the receptors is a young man in good health. CDR3s include the opening cysteine and the closing phenylalanine or tryptophan. D genes are given only for firm matches. Clone size, where shown, is once, few, many, or a class for clones that have expanded.

v_call: TRBV6-6; clone_size: once; j_call: TRBJ2-5; d_call: NA; cdr3_nt: TGTGCCAGCAGCCCCCGGGGCTTACAAGAGACCCAGTACTTC; cdr3_aa: CASSPRGLQETQYF
v_call: TRBV5-1; clone_size: NA; j_call: TRBJ2-3; d_call: NA; cdr3_nt: TGCGCCAGCAGCGTGGGGGCTAGGCCAGATACGCAGTATTTT; cdr3_aa: CASSVGARPDTQYF
v_call: TRBV7-9; clone_size: NA; j_call: TRBJ2-3; d_call: NA; cdr3_nt: TGTGCCAGCAGCTTGGGGGTTCCCACAGATACGCAGTATTTT; cdr3_aa: CASSLGVPTDTQYF
v_call: TRBV29-1; clone_size: few; j_call: TRBJ2-3; d_call: TRBD1; cdr3_nt: TGCAGCGAAACCGGGACAGGGAACACAGATACGCAGTATTTT; cdr3_aa: CSETGTGNTDTQYF
v_call: TRBV4-3; clone_size: few; j_call: TRBJ1-3; d_call: NA; cdr3_nt: TGCGCCAGCAGCCAAGATCGGGGATCATTCGCATATTTT; cdr3_aa: CASSQDRGSFAYF
v_call: TRBV7-8; clone_size: few; j_call: TRBJ2-1; d_call: TRBD2; cdr3_nt: TGTGCCAGCAGCTTAGGGCGGGGGGAGTACAATGAGCAGTTCTTC; cdr3_aa: CASSLGRGEYNEQFF
v_call: TRBV10-3; clone_size: NA; j_call: TRBJ2-2; d_call: NA; cdr3_nt: TGTGCCATCAGTGAGTGGGCCGGGGAGCTGTTTTTT; cdr3_aa: CAISEWAGELFF
v_call: TRBV30; clone_size: few; j_call: TRBJ2-3; d_call: NA; cdr3_nt: TGTGCCTGGAGTGTACGACGGCAGGGCACAGATACGCAGTATTTT; cdr3_aa: CAWSVRRQGTDTQYF
v_call: TRBV7-9; clone_size: few; j_call: TRBJ1-4; d_call: NA; cdr3_nt: TGTGCCAGCAGTCTACAGGCAACTAATGAAAAACTGTTTTTT; cdr3_aa: CASSLQATNEKLFF
v_call: TRBV27; clone_size: NA; j_call: TRBJ1-2; d_call: NA; cdr3_nt: TGTGCCAGCAGTTTATCGGCGGGGTCTGGCGGGTTTGGCTACACCTTC; cdr3_aa: CASSLSAGSGGFGYTF
v_call: TRBV7-9; clone_size: once; j_call: TRBJ1-1; d_call: NA; cdr3_nt: TGTGCCAGCAGCTCCAGGGTATCGAGCACTGAAGCTTTCTTT; cdr3_aa: CASSSRVSSTEAFF
v_call: TRBV9; clone_size: few; j_call: TRBJ2-5; d_call: NA; cdr3_nt: TGTGCCAGCAGCGGCGGCTGGGGTCGAGAGACCCAGTACTTC; cdr3_aa: CASSGGWGRETQYF
v_call: TRBV4-1; clone_size: few; j_call: TRBJ2-4; d_call: NA; cdr3_nt: TGCGCCAGCAGCCACTTCCCGGGACACTCAGCCAAAAACATTCAGTACTTC; cdr3_aa: CASSHFPGHSAKNIQYF
v_call: TRBV29-1; clone_size: few; j_call: TRBJ2-6; d_call: TRBD1; cdr3_nt: TGCAGCGCCCTGGGACAGGGAGTCTCTGGGGCCAACGTCCTGACTTTC; cdr3_aa: CSALGQGVSGANVLTF
v_call: TRBV7-2; clone_size: NA; j_call: TRBJ2-7; d_call: TRBD2; cdr3_nt: TGTGCCAGCAGCTTAGTCGCTAGCGGGTCCCTCGAGCAGTACTTC; cdr3_aa: CASSLVASGSLEQYF
v_call: TRBV29-1; clone_size: NA; j_call: TRBJ2-2; d_call: NA; cdr3_nt: TGCAGCGTCACGTGGACCGGGGAGCTGTTTTTT; cdr3_aa: CSVTWTGELFF
v_call: TRBV27; clone_size: NA; j_call: TRBJ1-1; d_call: NA; cdr3_nt: TGTGCCAGCAGTTTCACTGACAGTAACACTGAAGCTTTCTTT; cdr3_aa: CASSFTDSNTEAFF
v_call: TRBV10-3; clone_size: NA; j_call: TRBJ2-3; d_call: NA; cdr3_nt: TGTGCCATCCGTGCAGCGCGCGAGGGGGATACGCAGTATTTT; cdr3_aa: CAIRAAREGDTQYF
v_call: TRBV20-1; clone_size: few; j_call: TRBJ2-3; d_call: NA; cdr3_nt: TGCAGTGCTAGAGTTCGGGAACAGTATTTT; cdr3_aa: CSARVREQYF
v_call: TRBV25-1; clone_size: NA; j_call: TRBJ2-6; d_call: NA; cdr3_nt: TGTGCCAGCAGTGAATCTGGAGGGCTCTCTGGGGCCAACGTCCTGACTTTC; cdr3_aa: CASSESGGLSGANVLTF
v_call: TRBV2; clone_size: NA; j_call: TRBJ2-1; d_call: TRBD2; cdr3_nt: TGTGCCAGCAGTGAGCTAGCGGGAGCGGTAGATGAGCAGTTCTTC; cdr3_aa: CASSELAGAVDEQFF
v_call: TRBV28; clone_size: NA; j_call: TRBJ2-5; d_call: TRBD2; cdr3_nt: TGTGCCAGCACCCCCGTGGTAGCGGGAGCAGAGACCCAGTACTTC; cdr3_aa: CASTPVVAGAETQYF
v_call: TRBV11-2; clone_size: NA; j_call: TRBJ2-5; d_call: NA; cdr3_nt: TGTGCCAGCAGTAAAAGGGCAGAGACCCAGTACTTC; cdr3_aa: CASSKRAETQYF
v_call: TRBV2; clone_size: NA; j_call: TRBJ1-1; d_call: NA; cdr3_nt: TGTGCCAGCACTAGGGGACCGAACACTGAAGCTTTCTTT; cdr3_aa: CASTRGPNTEAFF
v_call: TRBV7-3; clone_size: few; j_call: TRBJ2-1; d_call: NA; cdr3_nt: TGTGCCAGCAGCTTAACCCCACAGGACCCCAATGAGCAGTTCTTC; cdr3_aa: CASSLTPQDPNEQFF
v_call: TRBV14; clone_size: few; j_call: TRBJ2-7; d_call: TRBD1; cdr3_nt: TGTGCCAGCAGACATCGACAGGGTATCTCCTACGAGCAGTACTTC; cdr3_aa: CASRHRQGISYEQYF
v_call: TRBV15; clone_size: NA; j_call: TRBJ2-7; d_call: TRBD1; cdr3_nt: TGTGCCACCAGCATCGGGACAGGGAGTTACGAGCAGTACTTC; cdr3_aa: CATSIGTGSYEQYF
v_call: TRBV4-1; clone_size: NA; j_call: TRBJ1-5; d_call: NA; cdr3_nt: TGCGCCAGCAGCCAAGTACAGCCCGGGGGACCCCAGCATTTT; cdr3_aa: CASSQVQPGGPQHF
v_call: TRBV29-1; clone_size: few; j_call: TRBJ2-7; d_call: NA; cdr3_nt: TGCAGCGTCACCGGACCACCCTACGAGCAGTACTTC; cdr3_aa: CSVTGPPYEQYF
v_call: TRBV20-1; clone_size: NA; j_call: TRBJ2-1; d_call: NA; cdr3_nt: TGCAGTGCTACCGAATACAATGAGCAGTTCTTC; cdr3_aa: CSATEYNEQFF
v_call: TRBV10-3; clone_size: few; j_call: TRBJ2-5; d_call: TRBD1; cdr3_nt: TGTGCCATCAGCGGGACAGGGGCCCAAGAGACCCAGTACTTC; cdr3_aa: CAISGTGAQETQYF
v_call: TRBV28; clone_size: NA; j_call: TRBJ2-7; d_call: NA; cdr3_nt: TGTGCCAGCAGCGGGGGGCCGGACGAGCAGTACTTC; cdr3_aa: CASSGGPDEQYF
v_call: TRBV25-1; clone_size: NA; j_call: TRBJ1-2; d_call: NA; cdr3_nt: TGTGCCAGCAGTGACACCGTAAAACAGGGTGACGGCTACACCTTC; cdr3_aa: CASSDTVKQGDGYTF
v_call: TRBV30; clone_size: NA; j_call: TRBJ2-7; d_call: TRBD1; cdr3_nt: TGTGCCTGGAGTGGTTGGGACAGGGCGTCCTACGAGCAGTACTTC; cdr3_aa: CAWSGWDRASYEQYF
v_call: TRBV30; clone_size: NA; j_call: TRBJ1-5; d_call: NA; cdr3_nt: TGTGCCTGGAGTGTAGGACAGAACAATCAGCCCCAGCATTTT; cdr3_aa: CAWSVGQNNQPQHF
v_call: TRBV14; clone_size: NA; j_call: TRBJ2-5; d_call: NA; cdr3_nt: TGTGCCAGCAGCCAACATACCTCGCGGGAGACCCAGTACTTC; cdr3_aa: CASSQHTSRETQYF
v_call: TRBV15; clone_size: few; j_call: TRBJ2-1; d_call: NA; cdr3_nt: TGTGCCACCAGCAGAGATGAGGGTCGCAGGGAGCAGTTCTTC; cdr3_aa: CATSRDEGRREQFF
v_call: TRBV2; clone_size: NA; j_call: TRBJ2-6; d_call: NA; cdr3_nt: TGTGCCAGCGGGAAGGTGTCTGGGGCCAACGTCCTGACTTTC; cdr3_aa: CASGKVSGANVLTF
v_call: TRBV7-9; clone_size: few; j_call: TRBJ2-3; d_call: NA; cdr3_nt: TGTGCCAGCAGCCCGGGACTCCTGACAGATACGCAGTATTTT; cdr3_aa: CASSPGLLTDTQYF
v_call: TRBV5-1; clone_size: NA; j_call: TRBJ2-1; d_call: NA; cdr3_nt: TGCGCCAGCAGCTCGTCATATGAGAGGGATGAGCAGTTCTTC; cdr3_aa: CASSSSYERDEQFF
v_call: TRBV29-1; clone_size: NA; j_call: TRBJ2-3; d_call: NA; cdr3_nt: TGCAGCGTTGAAACCAGGGCCTCTAGCACAGATACGCAGTATTTT; cdr3_aa: CSVETRASSTDTQYF
v_call: TRBV18; clone_size: NA; j_call: TRBJ2-3; d_call: NA; cdr3_nt: TGTGCCAGCTCACCTGCACAGGGAGCCACAGATACGCAGTATTTT; cdr3_aa: CASSPAQGATDTQYF